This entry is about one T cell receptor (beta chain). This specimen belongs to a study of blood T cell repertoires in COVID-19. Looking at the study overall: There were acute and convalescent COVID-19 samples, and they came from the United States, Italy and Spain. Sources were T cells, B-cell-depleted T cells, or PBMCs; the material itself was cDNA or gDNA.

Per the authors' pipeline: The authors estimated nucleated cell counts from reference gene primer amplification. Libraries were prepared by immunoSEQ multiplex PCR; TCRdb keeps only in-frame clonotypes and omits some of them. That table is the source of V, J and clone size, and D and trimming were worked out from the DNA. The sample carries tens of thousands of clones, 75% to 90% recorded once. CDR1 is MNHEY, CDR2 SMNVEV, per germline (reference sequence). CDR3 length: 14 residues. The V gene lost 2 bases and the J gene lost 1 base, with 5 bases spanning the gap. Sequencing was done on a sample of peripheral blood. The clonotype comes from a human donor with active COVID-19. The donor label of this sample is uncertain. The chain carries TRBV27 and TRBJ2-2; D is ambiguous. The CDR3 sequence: CASSLRQNTGELFF. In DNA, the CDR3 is TGTGCCAGCAGTTTACGACAGAACACCGGGGAGCTGTTTTTT.